Following are 26 T cell receptor beta chains from one sample sequenced in a study of blood T cell repertoires in COVID-19. The method was immunoSEQ multiplex PCR; TCRdb's version includes in-frame clones alone and lacks a portion of them. The profile shows roughly 250,000 clones, roughly 87% of them singletons. Sequenced material: PBMCs or T cells enriched from blood (not recorded which). The source of these receptors is a woman aged 25 to 39 with acute COVID-19.

This chain uses TRBV28 with TRBJ2-7; TRBD1 agrees at 7 bases. Germline trimming cut 6 bases from V and 2 bases from J; bases unmatched to any gene: 10. Germline CDR1 and CDR2: MDHEN and SYDVKM. CDR3 length equals 15 residues. The CDR3 nucleotides are TGTGCCAGCAGCCCATACAGGGGTGGAACCTACGAGCAGTACTTC. Translated, it gives CASSPYRGGTYEQYF. Together with reference TRBV28 and TRBJ2-7, the CDR3 gives the full variable domain: DVKVTQSSRYLVKRTGEKVFLECVQDMDHENMFWYRQDPGLGLRLIYFSYDVKMKEKGDIPEGYSVSREKKERFSLILESASTNQTSMYLCASSPYRGGTYEQYFGPGTRLTVT.

The rearrangement links TRBV6-5 to TRBJ1-2; D is perhaps TRBD1 (6 bases). V dropped 5 bases and J dropped 5 bases, with 15 bases sitting between them. The length of the CDR3 is 14 residues. The germline gives CDR1 MNHEY, CDR2 SVGAGI. The CDR3: CASSRNRERYGYTF. As DNA, the CDR3 is TGTGCCAGCAGTCGAAACAGGGAGAGGTATGGCTACACCTTC.

V gene TRBV7-3 combines with J gene TRBJ1-3, with D tentatively TRBD1 (6 bases). This CDR3 spans 15 amino acids. Trimming removed 5 bases from V and 4 bases from J, with 15 bases in between. Germline CDR1 is SGHTA and CDR2 is FQGTGA. The CDR3 sequence: CASSPDSASGNTIYF. The CDR3, as DNA: TGTGCCAGCAGCCCGGACAGCGCCTCAGGAAACACCATATATTTT.

This chain links TRBV18 with TRBJ1-2; a possible D gene is TRBD1 (5 bases). The V and J ends lost 2 bases and 2 bases respectively, with 6 bases between them. CDR3 length equals 13 residues. Germline V gives CDR1 KGHSH, CDR2 LQKENI. Here the CDR3 DNA reads TGTGCCAGCTCACCATCAGGGAACTATGGCTACACCTTC. Translating it yields CASSPSGNYGYTF.

The chain couples TRBV28 to TRBJ2-3, with 7 bases aligning to TRBD2. Trimming took 9 bases from V and 7 from J; bases not matched to a gene: 19. CDR1 is MDHEN, CDR2 SYDVKM, per germline. This CDR3 has 16 amino acids. CDR3 DNA sequence: TGTGCCAGTTTCCCCCCTATAGCGGGCGCGGAGCATACGCAGTATTTT. Encoded protein: CASFPPIAGAEHTQYF.

V is TRBV7-8 and J is TRBJ1-6; possible D gene TRBD1, 6 bases. The CDR3 is 17 residues long. Germline values: CDR1 SGHVS, CDR2 FQNEAQ. The V end lost 2 bases, the J end lost 7 bases, and 18 bases lay between the germline ends. The CDR3 spells CASSLSSGGRWNSPLHF. The DNA for the CDR3 is TGTGCCAGCAGCTTAAGCAGCGGGGGGCGGTGGAATTCACCCCTCCACTTT.

The chain links TRBV7-9 to TRBJ1-4; D gene uncertain. Trimming shortened V by 2 bases and J by 4 bases, and 5 bases separated the two germline ends. CDR3 length: 13 amino acids. Germline lookup yields CDR1 SEHNR and CDR2 FQNEAQ (reference sequence). The CDR3 spells CASSLSINEKLFF. In nucleotides, the CDR3 is TGTGCCAGCAGCTTATCCATTAATGAAAAACTGTTTTTT. Looking up the rest from reference TRBV7-9 and TRBJ1-4 gives the full variable domain: DTGVSQNPRHKITKRGQNVTFRCDPISEHNRLYWYRQTLGQGPEFLTYFQNEAQLEKSRLLSDRFSAERPKGSFSTLEIQRTEQGDSAMYLCASSLSINEKLFFGSGTQLSVL.

The chain joins TRBV2 to TRBJ1-6; possibly TRBD1 for D (5 bases). CDR1 and CDR2 (germline): SNHLY, FYNNEI. The CDR3 sequence is 15 residues long. Trimming removed 4 bases at V and 10 bases at J, with 17 bases between. CDR3 protein: CASSALGREASPLHF. The DNA of the CDR3 is TGTGCCAGCAGTGCTCTCGGCAGGGAAGCCTCACCCCTCCACTTT.

In DNA form, the CDR3 reads TGTGCCAGCTCCCTGGGCTGGGGCTACACCTTC. This gives the protein CASSLGWGYTF. V is TRBV9 and J is TRBJ1-2; D gene ambiguous. Germline loops: CDR1 SGDLS, CDR2 YYNGEE. CDR3 length: 11 residues. Trimming took 7 bases from V and 8 from J, leaving 12 bases between them.

The gene calls are TRBV3-1 (or the pseudogene TRBV3-2) and TRBJ2-1; 11 nucleotides align to TRBD2. CDR1 LGHDT and CDR2 YNNKEL come from the germline V gene (reference sequence). CDR3 length: 17 amino acids. Germline trimming cut 4 bases from V and 7 bases from J; bases unmatched to any gene: 12. The CDR3 is CASSPEPGTSGDNEQFF. The CDR3 DNA follows: TGTGCCAGCAGCCCAGAACCAGGGACTAGCGGAGATAATGAGCAGTTCTTC.

The genes are TRBV2 and TRBJ2-5; 9 bases map to TRBD1. Germline CDR1 reads SNHLY; CDR2 reads FYNNEI. Trimming at V came to 8 bases and at J to 5 bases, leaving 6 bases not matched to a gene. This CDR3 region has 13 residues. The CDR3: CASDGTGRETQYF. As DNA, the CDR3 is TGTGCCAGCGACGGGACAGGGCGCGAGACCCAGTACTTC.

In this sample, this clone turned up once. The CDR3 loop reads CASSEEGGYGYTF. The CDR3 DNA is TGTGCCAGCAGTGAGGAGGGAGGCTATGGCTACACCTTC. The V gene is TRBV2, the J gene TRBJ1-2; D gene uncertain. Germline loops: CDR1 SNHLY, CDR2 FYNNEI. V was clipped by 3 bases and J by 4 bases, with 9 bases between them. The CDR3 spans 13 residues. The variable domain in full, with the rest retrieved from reference TRBV2 and TRBJ1-2, is EPEVTQTPSHQVTQMGQEVILRCVPISNHLYFYWYRQILGQKVEFLVSFYNNEISEKSEIFDDQFSVERPDGSNFTLKIRSTKLEDSAMYFCASSEEGGYGYTFGSGTRLTVV.

The V gene is TRBV28, the J gene TRBJ2-2; 8 bases fit TRBD1. CDR3 length equals 15 residues. V lost 2 bases, J lost 5 bases, and 4 bases stayed unmatched. Germline CDR1 is MDHEN and CDR2 is SYDVKM. CDR3 amino acids: CASSLVDRATGELFF. The DNA of the CDR3 is TGTGCCAGCAGTTTAGTGGACAGGGCAACCGGGGAGCTGTTTTTT.

The chain is built from TRBV28 and TRBJ1-2, with D unclear. Germline values: CDR1 MDHEN, CDR2 SYDVKM. Trimming pared 6 bases from V and 4 bases from J, leaving 15 bases between. This CDR3 spans 14 amino acids. The CDR3 loop reads CASSPPGAGYGYTF. CDR3 DNA sequence: TGTGCCAGCAGCCCCCCGGGCGCGGGCTATGGCTACACCTTC.

V is TRBV6-5 and J is TRBJ1-4; TRBD1 matches 7 bases. The CDR3 runs 13 residues. J gave up 4 bases and V 8 bases, and 4 bases lay outside the gene matches. Looked up from germline, CDR1 is MNHEY and CDR2 is SVGAGI. CDR3: CASRQGGNEKLFF. The CDR3 nucleotides read TGTGCCAGCCGACAGGGTGGTAATGAAAAACTGTTTTTT.

The chain links TRBV5-1 to TRBJ2-3, with 12 bases aligning to TRBD2. Germline V lookup: CDR1 SGHRS, CDR2 YFSETQ. The V gene end was trimmed by 4 bases and the J gene end by 2 bases; junction bases not matched to a gene: 5. The CDR3 consists of 16 residues. In nucleotides, the CDR3 is TGCGCCAGCAGCCCCGGACTAGCGGGGAACACAGATACGCAGTATTTT. Protein: CASSPGLAGNTDTQYF.

This clone was picked up a small number of times. The chain is built from TRBV25-1 and TRBJ1-6; 9 bases map to TRBD1. The V gene end was trimmed by 4 bases and the J gene end by 8 bases; junction bases not matched to a gene: 15. The CDR3 is made up of 18 amino acids. Looked up from germline, CDR1 is MGHDK and CDR2 is SYGVNS. The CDR3 reads CASSGRDRARRGDSPLHF. The CDR3 DNA reads TGTGCCAGCAGTGGCAGGGACAGGGCCCGCCGTGGGGATTCACCCCTCCACTTT.

This chain links TRBV4-1 with TRBJ1-5; no clear D. V was pared by 2 bases and J by 0 bases, with 11 bases between. Germline V lookup: CDR1 MGHRA, CDR2 YSYEKL. The CDR3 runs to 16 residues. The CDR3 DNA sequence: TGCGCCAGCAGCCAACGGGAAGTGGATAGCAATCAGCCCCAGCATTTT. Amino acids: CASSQREVDSNQPQHF.

The V call is TRBV2, the J call TRBJ1-6; 8 bases are shared with TRBD1. The CDR3 contains 15 residues. The V gene's germline CDR1 is SNHLY and CDR2 FYNNEI. V dropped 4 bases and J dropped 7; count of bases not matched to a gene: 6. In DNA, the CDR3 is TGTGCCAGCAGTGCGCGCCGGGACAGGAATTCACCCCTCCACTTT. This sequence encodes CASSARRDRNSPLHF.

This chain joins TRBV4-3 and TRBJ2-7; no clear D gene. Trimming removed 0 bases from V and 5 bases from J, with 14 bases in between. Germline loops: CDR1 LGHNA, CDR2 YSLEER. This CDR3 has 15 residues. CDR3: CASSQDRLRRNEQYF. For the CDR3, the DNA is TGCGCCAGCAGCCAAGATAGGCTCCGCAGGAACGAGCAGTACTTC.

The V call is TRBV19, the J call TRBJ2-1; TRBD2 matches 10 bases. This CDR3 comprises 16 residues. The germline gives CDR1 LNHDA, CDR2 SQIVND (reference sequence). V trimming: 3 bases; J trimming: 6 bases; junction bases outside the gene matches: 8. The CDR3 DNA sequence: TGTGCCAGTAGTATGAATCGGCTAGCGGGGGTCAATGAGCAGTTCTTC. Translated: CASSMNRLAGVNEQFF. The whole variable domain, filled in from reference TRBV19 and TRBJ2-1, reads DGGITQSPKYLFRKEGQNVTLSCEQNLNHDAMYWYRQDPGQGLRLIYYSQIVNDFQKGDIAEGYSVSREKKESFPLTVTSAQKNPTAFYLCASSMNRLAGVNEQFFGPGTRLTVL.

The chain combines TRBV28 with TRBJ2-5; 8 bases are a match to TRBD1. There are 13 residues in the CDR3. V shed 4 bases and J 4 bases; nucleotides not matched to a gene: 2. Germline assignment: CDR1 MDHEN and CDR2 SYDVKM. The CDR3 here is CASSWTGRETQYF. CDR3 nucleotide sequence: TGTGCCAGCAGTTGGACAGGGAGAGAGACCCAGTACTTC. The variable domain in full, with the rest retrieved from reference TRBV28 and TRBJ2-5, is DVKVTQSSRYLVKRTGEKVFLECVQDMDHENMFWYRQDPGLGLRLIYFSYDVKMKEKGDIPEGYSVSREKKERFSLILESASTNQTSMYLCASSWTGRETQYFGPGTRLLVL.

The chain has TRBV4-3 and TRBJ2-2, with D maybe TRBD1 (5 bases). CDR1 LGHNA and CDR2 YSLEER come from the germline V gene. This CDR3 has 14 amino acids. Trimming removed 2 bases from V and 6 bases from J, with 10 bases in between. CDR3 region: CASSQQGGPGELFF. The CDR3, as DNA: TGCGCCAGCAGCCAACAGGGTGGCCCCGGGGAGCTGTTTTTT.

The chain couples TRBV28 to TRBJ2-7; TRBD2 agrees at 7 bases. Germline CDR1 is MDHEN and CDR2 is SYDVKM. Trimming at V came to 6 bases and at J to 6 bases, leaving 14 bases not matched to a gene. The CDR3 sequence is 15 residues long. The CDR3 loop reads CASSPGLVPFGEQYF. The CDR3, as DNA: TGTGCCAGCAGCCCAGGACTAGTCCCTTTCGGCGAGCAGTACTTC.

This chain joins TRBV7-9 and TRBJ2-7; 8 bases agree with TRBD2. The CDR3 consists of 17 residues. Germline V lookup: CDR1 SEHNR, CDR2 FQNEAQ (reference sequence). V lost 8 bases and J lost 0; bases outside the gene matches: 15. The CDR3 DNA follows: TGTGCCAGCCAAAGGGGGGCGGGAGGCCTCAGCTCCTACGAGCAGTACTTC. Residues: CASQRGAGGLSSYEQYF.

CDR3: CASSLDAGVNEQYF. The DNA for the CDR3 is TGTGCCAGCAGCTTAGATGCAGGGGTAAACGAGCAGTACTTC. This chain uses TRBV7-9 with TRBJ2-7; D may be TRBD1 (6 bases). The germline CDR1 and CDR2 sequences are SEHNR and FQNEAQ (reference sequence). The CDR3 extends over 14 amino acids. V shed 1 base and J shed 5 bases, with 12 bases lying between them.